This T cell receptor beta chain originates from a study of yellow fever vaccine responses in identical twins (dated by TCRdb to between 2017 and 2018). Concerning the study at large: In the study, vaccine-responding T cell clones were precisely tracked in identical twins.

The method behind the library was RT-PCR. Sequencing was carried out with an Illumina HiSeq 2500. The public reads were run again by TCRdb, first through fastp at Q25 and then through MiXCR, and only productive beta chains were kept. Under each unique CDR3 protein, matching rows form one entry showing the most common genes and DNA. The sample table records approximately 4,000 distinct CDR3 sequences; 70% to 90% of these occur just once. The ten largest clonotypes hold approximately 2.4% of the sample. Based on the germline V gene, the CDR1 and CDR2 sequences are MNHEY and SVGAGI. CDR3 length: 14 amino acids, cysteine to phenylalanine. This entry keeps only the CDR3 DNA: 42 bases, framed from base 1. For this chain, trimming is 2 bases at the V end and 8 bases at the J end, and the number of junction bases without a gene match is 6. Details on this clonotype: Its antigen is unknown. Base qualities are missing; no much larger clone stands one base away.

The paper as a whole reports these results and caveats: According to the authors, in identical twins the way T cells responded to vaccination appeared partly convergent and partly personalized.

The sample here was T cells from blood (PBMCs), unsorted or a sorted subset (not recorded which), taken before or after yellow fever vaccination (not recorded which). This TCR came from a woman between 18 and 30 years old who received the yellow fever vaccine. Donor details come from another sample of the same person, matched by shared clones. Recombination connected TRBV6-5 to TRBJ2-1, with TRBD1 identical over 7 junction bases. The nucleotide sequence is TGTGCCAGCAGTTACGGGGACAGCCTCTATGAGCAGTTCTTC. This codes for CASSYGDSLYEQFF.